The sequence of this T cell receptor (beta chain) was determined in a study of T cell clonality in common variable immunodeficiency. The method was immunoSEQ multiplex PCR; TCRdb's version includes in-frame clones alone and lacks a portion of them. Found here are 30,000 to 40,000 clones, no singletons; the ten largest cover 28%. Study results and caveats: Fewer deletions and N-nucleotide insertions were reportedly seen in common variable immunodeficiency TCR beta sequences. Patient heterogeneity in the CVID cohort limited correlations between repertoire features and clinical complications. TCRbeta clonality was increased in CVID versus healthy controls.

With 5 bases clipped from V and 5 bases from J, the junction kept 5 bases outside the gene matches. Germline loops: CDR1 DFQATT, CDR2 SNEGSKA (reference sequence). The CDR3 has 14 residues. This clone was observed at least ten times. Its antigen is currently unknown. Read coverage stops 3 residues before the CDR3 terminus; the germline J gene supplies the remainder. Sequenced sample: peripheral blood mononuclear cells. The TCR comes from a human donor with common variable immunodeficiency. J is TRBJ2-7 and V is TRBV20-1, with 14 bases lining up with TRBD2. The sequenced CDR3 bases are TGCAGTGCTCAGCCGGGACTAGCGGGAGACGAG. Protein: CSAQPGLAGDE. The full CDR3 protein reads CSAQPGLAGDEQYF.